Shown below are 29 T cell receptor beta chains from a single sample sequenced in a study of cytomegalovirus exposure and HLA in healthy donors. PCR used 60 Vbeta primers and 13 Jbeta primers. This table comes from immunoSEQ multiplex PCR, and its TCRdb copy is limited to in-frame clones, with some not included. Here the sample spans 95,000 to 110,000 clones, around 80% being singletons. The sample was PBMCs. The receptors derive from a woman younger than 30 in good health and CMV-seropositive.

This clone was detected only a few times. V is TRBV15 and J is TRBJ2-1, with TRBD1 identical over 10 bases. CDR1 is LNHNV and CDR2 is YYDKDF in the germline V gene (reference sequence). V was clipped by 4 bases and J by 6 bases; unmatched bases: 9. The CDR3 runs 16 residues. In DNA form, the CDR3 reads TGTGCCACCAGCACACTTACCGGGACAGGGGCCAATGAGCAGTTCTTC. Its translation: CATSTLTGTGANEQFF.

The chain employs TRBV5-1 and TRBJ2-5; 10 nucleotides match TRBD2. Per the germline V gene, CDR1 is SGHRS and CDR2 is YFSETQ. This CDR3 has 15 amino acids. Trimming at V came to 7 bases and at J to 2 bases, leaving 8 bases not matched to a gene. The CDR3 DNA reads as TGCGCCAGCGGCCAACTAGCGGGACAACAAGAGACCCAGTACTTC. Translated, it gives CASGQLAGQQETQYF.

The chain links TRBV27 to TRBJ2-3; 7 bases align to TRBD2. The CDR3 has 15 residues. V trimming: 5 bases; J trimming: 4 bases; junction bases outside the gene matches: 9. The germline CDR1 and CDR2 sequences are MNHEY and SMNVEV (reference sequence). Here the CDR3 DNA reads TGTGCCAGCAGTCTCGGATCGGCGGGAGCAGATACGCAGTATTTT. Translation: CASSLGSAGADTQYF.

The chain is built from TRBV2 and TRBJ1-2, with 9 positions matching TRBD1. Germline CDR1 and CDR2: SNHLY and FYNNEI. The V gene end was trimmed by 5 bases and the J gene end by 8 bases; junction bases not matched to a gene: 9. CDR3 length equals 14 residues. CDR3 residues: CASSRQGEFSGYTF. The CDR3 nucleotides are TGTGCCAGCAGTCGACAGGGGGAATTCTCCGGCTACACCTTC.

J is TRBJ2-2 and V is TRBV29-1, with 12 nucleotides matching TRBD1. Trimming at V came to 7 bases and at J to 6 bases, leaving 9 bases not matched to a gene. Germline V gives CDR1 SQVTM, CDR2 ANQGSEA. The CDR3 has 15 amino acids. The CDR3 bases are TGCAGCGCAGCCGGGACAGGGGGCCGGTCCGGGGAGCTGTTTTTT. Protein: CSAAGTGGRSGELFF.

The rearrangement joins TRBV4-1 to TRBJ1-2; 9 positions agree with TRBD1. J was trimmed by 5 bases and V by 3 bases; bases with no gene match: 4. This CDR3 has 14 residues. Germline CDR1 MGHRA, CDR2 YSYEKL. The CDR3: CASSQEDRGYGYTF. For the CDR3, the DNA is TGCGCCAGCAGCCAGGAGGACAGGGGATATGGCTACACCTTC.

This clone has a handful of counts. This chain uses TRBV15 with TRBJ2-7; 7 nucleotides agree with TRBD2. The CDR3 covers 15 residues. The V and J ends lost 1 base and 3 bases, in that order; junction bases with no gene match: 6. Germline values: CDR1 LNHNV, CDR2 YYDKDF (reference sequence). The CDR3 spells CATSRGASGYYEQYF. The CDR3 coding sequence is TGTGCCACCAGCAGAGGGGCTAGCGGTTACTACGAGCAGTACTTC.

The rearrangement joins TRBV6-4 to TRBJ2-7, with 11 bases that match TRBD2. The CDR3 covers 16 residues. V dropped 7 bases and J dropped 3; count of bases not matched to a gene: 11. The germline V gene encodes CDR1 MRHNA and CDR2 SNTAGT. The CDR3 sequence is CASTKVTSGRDYEQYF. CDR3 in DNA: TGTGCCAGCACCAAAGTTACTAGCGGGAGAGACTACGAGCAGTACTTC.

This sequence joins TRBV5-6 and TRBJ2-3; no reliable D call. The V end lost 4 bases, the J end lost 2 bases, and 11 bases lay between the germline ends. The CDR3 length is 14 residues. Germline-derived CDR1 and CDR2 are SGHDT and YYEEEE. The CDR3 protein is CASSPVIFTDTQYF. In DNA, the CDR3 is TGTGCCAGCAGCCCCGTTATCTTCACAGATACGCAGTATTTT.

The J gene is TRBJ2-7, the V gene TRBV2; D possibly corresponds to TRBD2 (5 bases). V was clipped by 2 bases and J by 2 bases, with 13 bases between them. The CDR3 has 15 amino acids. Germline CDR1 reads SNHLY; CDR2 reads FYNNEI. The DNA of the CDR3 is TGTGCCAGCAGTGAAACGACTACCCTTCCCTACGAGCAGTACTTC. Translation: CASSETTTLPYEQYF.

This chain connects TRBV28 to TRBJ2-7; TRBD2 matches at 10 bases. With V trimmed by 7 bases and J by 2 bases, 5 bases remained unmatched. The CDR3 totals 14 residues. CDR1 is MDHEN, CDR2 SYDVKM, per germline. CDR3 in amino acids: CASNPTSGAYEQYF. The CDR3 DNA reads TGTGCCAGCAATCCCACTAGCGGGGCCTACGAGCAGTACTTC.

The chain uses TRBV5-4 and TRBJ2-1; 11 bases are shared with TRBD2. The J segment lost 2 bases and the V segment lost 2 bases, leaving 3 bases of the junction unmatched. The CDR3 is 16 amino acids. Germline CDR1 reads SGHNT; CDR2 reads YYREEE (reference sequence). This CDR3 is CASSFGTSGTYNEQFF. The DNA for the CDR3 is TGTGCCAGCAGCTTTGGGACTAGCGGCACCTACAATGAGCAGTTCTTC.

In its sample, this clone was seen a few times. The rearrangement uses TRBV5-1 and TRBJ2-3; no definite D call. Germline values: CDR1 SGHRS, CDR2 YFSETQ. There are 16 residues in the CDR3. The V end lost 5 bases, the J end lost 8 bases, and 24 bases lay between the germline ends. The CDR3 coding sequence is TGCGCCAGCAGTGCCTCGGAGACTCCAAACTTCGCTACGCAGTATTTT. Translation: CASSASETPNFATQYF.

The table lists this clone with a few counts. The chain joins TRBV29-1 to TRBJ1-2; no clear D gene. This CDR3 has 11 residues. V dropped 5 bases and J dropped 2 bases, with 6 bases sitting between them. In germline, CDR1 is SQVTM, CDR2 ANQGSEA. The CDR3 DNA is TGCAGCGTTAGTGAGAACTATGGCTACACCTTC. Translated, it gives CSVSENYGYTF.

The CDR3 region is CACHRQGAHGANVLTF. In DNA, the CDR3 is TGTGCCTGCCACCGACAGGGGGCGCATGGGGCCAACGTCCTGACTTTC. This chain uses TRBV30 with TRBJ2-6, with 10 bases aligning to TRBD1. Germline CDR1 and CDR2: GTSNPN and SVGIG (reference sequence). Trimming cost V 6 bases and J 3 bases; bases outside gene matches: 8. This CDR3 region has 16 residues.

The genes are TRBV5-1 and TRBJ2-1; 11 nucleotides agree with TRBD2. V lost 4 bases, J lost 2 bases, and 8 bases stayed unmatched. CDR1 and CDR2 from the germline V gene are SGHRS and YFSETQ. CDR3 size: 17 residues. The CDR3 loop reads CASSPTSGSAPYNEQFF. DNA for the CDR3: TGCGCCAGCAGCCCCACTAGCGGGAGCGCCCCCTACAATGAGCAGTTCTTC.

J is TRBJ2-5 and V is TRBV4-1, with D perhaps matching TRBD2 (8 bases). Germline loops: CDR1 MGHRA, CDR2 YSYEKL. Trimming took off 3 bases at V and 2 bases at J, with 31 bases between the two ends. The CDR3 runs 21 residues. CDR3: CASSHPRQGERLAGPQETQYF. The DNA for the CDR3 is TGCGCCAGCAGCCACCCTCGACAGGGCGAGAGGCTAGCGGGCCCTCAAGAGACCCAGTACTTC.

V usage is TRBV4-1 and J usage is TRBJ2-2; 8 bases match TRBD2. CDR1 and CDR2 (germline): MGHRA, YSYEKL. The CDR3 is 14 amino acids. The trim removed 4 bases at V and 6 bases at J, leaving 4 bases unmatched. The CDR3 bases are TGCGCCAGCAGCCGCTCGCGGGAGGCCGGGGAGCTGTTTTTT. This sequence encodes CASSRSREAGELFF.

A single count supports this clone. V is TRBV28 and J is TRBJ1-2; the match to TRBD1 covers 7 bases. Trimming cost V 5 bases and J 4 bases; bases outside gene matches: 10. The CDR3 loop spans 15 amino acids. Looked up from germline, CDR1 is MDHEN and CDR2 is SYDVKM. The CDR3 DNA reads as TGTGCCAGCAGTACACGACAGGGACGAATCTATGGCTACACCTTC. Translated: CASSTRQGRIYGYTF.

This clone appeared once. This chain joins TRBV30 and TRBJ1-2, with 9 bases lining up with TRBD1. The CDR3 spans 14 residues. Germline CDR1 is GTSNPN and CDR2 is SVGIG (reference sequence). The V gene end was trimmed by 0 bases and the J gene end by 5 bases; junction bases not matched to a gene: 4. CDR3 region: CAWSVQGTGYGYTF. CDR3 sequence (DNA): TGTGCCTGGAGTGTACAGGGGACAGGGTATGGCTACACCTTC.

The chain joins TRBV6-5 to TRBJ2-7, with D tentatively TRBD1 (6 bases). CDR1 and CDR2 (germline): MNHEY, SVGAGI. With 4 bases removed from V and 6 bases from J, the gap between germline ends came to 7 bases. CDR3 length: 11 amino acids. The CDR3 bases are TGTGCCAGCAGTTCAGGGGCCGAGCAGTACTTC. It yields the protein CASSSGAEQYF.

The CDR3 DNA reads as TGTGCCAGCAGCTTGAGGAGGGACCGCACAGATACGCAGTATTTT. Translating it yields CASSLRRDRTDTQYF. V usage is TRBV7-8 and J usage is TRBJ2-3, with D maybe TRBD2 (6 bases). With 3 bases removed from V and 1 base from J, the gap between germline ends came to 11 bases. Germline loops: CDR1 SGHVS, CDR2 FQNEAQ. The CDR3 covers 15 residues.

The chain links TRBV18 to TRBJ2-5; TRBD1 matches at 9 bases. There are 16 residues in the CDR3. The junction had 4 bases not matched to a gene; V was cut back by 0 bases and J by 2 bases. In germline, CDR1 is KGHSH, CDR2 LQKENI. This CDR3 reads CASSPPRTGEQETQYF. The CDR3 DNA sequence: TGTGCCAGCTCACCACCGAGGACAGGGGAACAAGAGACCCAGTACTTC.

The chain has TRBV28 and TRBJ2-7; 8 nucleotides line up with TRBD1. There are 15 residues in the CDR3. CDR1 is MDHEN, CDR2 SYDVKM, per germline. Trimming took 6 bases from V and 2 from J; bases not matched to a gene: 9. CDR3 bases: TGTGCCAGCAGCTCGGGCGGACAGGGTCCCTACGAGCAGTACTTC. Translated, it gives CASSSGGQGPYEQYF.

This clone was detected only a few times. The CDR3 sequence is CASSRGGDTGNTIYF. The DNA for the CDR3 is TGTGCCAGCAGTAGGGGGGGGGACACTGGAAACACCATATATTTT. This chain connects TRBV6-6 to TRBJ1-3; TRBD1 might be the D (6 bases). The V gene lost 5 bases and the J gene lost 2 bases, with 13 bases spanning the gap. The germline gives CDR1 MNHNY, CDR2 SVGAGI (reference sequence). This CDR3 comprises 15 residues.

The CDR3 loop is CASSWVESGELFF. The CDR3 DNA reads TGTGCCAGTAGTTGGGTGGAGAGCGGGGAGCTGTTTTTT. This rearrangement joins TRBV19 to TRBJ2-2; unclear D gene. The germline gives CDR1 LNHDA, CDR2 SQIVND (reference sequence). The V end lost 5 bases, the J end lost 7 bases, and 11 bases lay between the germline ends. The CDR3 runs to 13 residues.

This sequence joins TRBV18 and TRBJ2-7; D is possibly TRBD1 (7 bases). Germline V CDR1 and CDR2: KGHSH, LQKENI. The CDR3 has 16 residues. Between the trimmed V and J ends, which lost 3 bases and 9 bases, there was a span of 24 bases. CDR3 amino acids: CASSPPQQGTGLGQYF. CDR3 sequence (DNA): TGTGCCAGCTCACCTCCACAACAGGGGACTGGCTTGGGGCAGTACTTC.

The DNA of the CDR3 is TGTGCCTGGAGGAGTGGTTGGGCTAGCGGGATGGAGACCCAGTACTTC. Translation: CAWRSGWASGMETQYF. The V and J genes are TRBV30 and TRBJ2-5; the match to TRBD2 covers 9 bases. Germline-derived CDR1 and CDR2 are GTSNPN and SVGIG (reference sequence). The CDR3 extends over 16 amino acids. After removal of 3 bases from V and 5 bases from J, the junction contained 13 bases not matched to a gene.

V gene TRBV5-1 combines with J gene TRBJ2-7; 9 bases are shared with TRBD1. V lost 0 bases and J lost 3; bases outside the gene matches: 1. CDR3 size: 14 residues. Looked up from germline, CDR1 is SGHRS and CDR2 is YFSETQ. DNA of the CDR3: TGCGCCAGCAGCTTGGGACAGGGGGACTACGAGCAGTACTTC. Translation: CASSLGQGDYEQYF.